This T cell receptor beta chain was obtained from a study of cytomegalovirus exposure and HLA in healthy donors. Overall study: The same platform was used for the 120 validation repertoires and the 600 to 700 first-cohort repertoires, a later analysis reported. The study, taken as a whole, reports: The study listed approximately 160 cytomegalovirus-associated TCR beta chains.

Notes on this clone: What it recognizes is unknown.

The protocol was immunoSEQ multiplex PCR, while the TCRdb copy is restricted to in-frame clones and leaves out a portion. The table has roughly 50,000 clones, about 93% seen once; the top ten hold around 2.9%. The V segment lost 2 bases and the J segment 2 bases; nucleotides outside the gene matches: 13. Germline CDR1 LGHNT, CDR2 FRNRAP. This CDR3 region has 18 residues. Sequenced input: PBMCs. This chain joins TRBV12-5 and TRBJ2-3; 7 bases align to TRBD1. The clonotype originates from a man between 18 and 35 years old in good health and CMV-seronegative. CDR3 loop: CASGLTRTGTVHTDTQYF. CDR3 bases: TGTGCTAGTGGTTTGACCCGTACGGGGACAGTGCACACAGATACGCAGTATTTT.